The 22 T cell receptor beta chains below come from one sample, sequenced in a study of blood T cell repertoires in COVID-19. Assay: immunoSEQ multiplex PCR; the TCRdb copy retains only in-frame clones and omits some. The table includes 200,000 to 250,000 clones, approximately 83% detected once. The specimen sequenced was peripheral blood. These receptors all come from a woman aged 25 to 39 who had recovered from COVID-19.

The V gene is TRBV3-1 (or the pseudogene TRBV3-2), the J gene TRBJ1-3; D remains unclear. Germline CDR1 LGHDT, CDR2 YNNKEL (reference sequence). This CDR3 spans 12 amino acids. V shed 2 bases and J shed 4 bases, with 3 bases lying between them. The DNA of the CDR3 is TGTGCCAGCAGCCAACAAGGAAACACCATATATTTT. Protein product: CASSQQGNTIYF.

CDR3 in DNA: TGTGCCAGCAGTTCCTGGCGGAGGAACTCCTACGAGCAGTACTTC. This translates into CASSSWRRNSYEQYF. This chain joins TRBV27 and TRBJ2-7; D possibly corresponds to TRBD2 (5 bases). CDR3 size: 15 residues. Germline V gene sequence: CDR1 MNHEY, CDR2 SMNVEV (reference sequence). Between the trimmed V and J ends, which lost 4 bases and 0 bases, there was a span of 13 bases.

The chain is built from TRBV27 and TRBJ1-2; D gene unclear. CDR1 is MNHEY and CDR2 is SMNVEV in the germline V gene (reference sequence). This CDR3 has 16 amino acids. V gave up 3 bases and J gave up 6 bases, with 20 bases separating them. The CDR3 DNA sequence: TGTGCCAGCAGTTTTACGTCGGAGCGGGTGATTCATGGCTACACCTTC. The encoded protein is CASSFTSERVIHGYTF.

This clone showed up just a few times. The chain is built from TRBV19 and TRBJ2-7; no firm D call. This CDR3 region has 12 residues. Germline values: CDR1 LNHDA, CDR2 SQIVND (reference sequence). V was cut by 8 bases and J by 2 bases, with 10 bases left in between. The CDR3 protein is CASQADTYEQYF. DNA for the CDR3: TGTGCCAGTCAGGCCGATACCTACGAGCAGTACTTC.

V usage is TRBV30 and J usage is TRBJ2-3; tentatively, D is TRBD1 (7 bases). The V gene lost 5 bases and the J gene lost 4 bases, with 13 bases spanning the gap. The CDR3 runs to 13 residues. CDR1 and CDR2 (germline): GTSNPN, SVGIG (reference sequence). Here the CDR3 DNA reads TGTGCCTGGGCGCAGGGGGGTCCAGATACGCAGTATTTT. Residues: CAWAQGGPDTQYF.

The rearrangement joins TRBV7-2 to TRBJ2-7; 7 bases align to TRBD1. Germline CDR1 reads SGHTA; CDR2 reads FQGNSA. The CDR3 loop spans 15 amino acids. V was pared by 5 bases and J by 1 base, with 8 bases of the junction left unmatched. The CDR3 bases are TGTGCCAGCAGCGGCTGGGGACAGCCTTCCTACGAGCAGTACTTC. Its protein is CASSGWGQPSYEQYF.

This sequence joins TRBV5-1 and TRBJ2-3, with a tentative D call TRBD1 (7 bases). The CDR3 has 16 amino acids. The V end was cut by 0 bases, the J end by 3 bases, with 14 bases between. Looked up from germline, CDR1 is SGHRS and CDR2 is YFSETQ. The CDR3 loop is CASSLGLSGGTDTQYF. Written as DNA, the CDR3 is TGCGCCAGCAGCTTGGGTCTGTCAGGGGGGACAGATACGCAGTATTTT.

The rearrangement uses TRBV6-2 or TRBV6-3 and TRBJ1-2; 8 bases line up with TRBD1. The CDR3 extends over 16 amino acids. With 4 bases clipped from V and 5 bases from J, the junction kept 12 bases outside the gene matches. CDR1 and CDR2 from the germline V gene are MNHEY and SVGEGT. The CDR3 loop is CASSSLRTGGRYGYTF. The CDR3 DNA sequence: TGTGCCAGCAGTTCCCTCCGAACAGGGGGGCGTTATGGCTACACCTTC.

CDR3 nucleotide sequence: TGTGCCAGCAGCCCAGGGACATCACAAGAGACCCAGTACTTC. It is translated as CASSPGTSQETQYF. The chain uses TRBV5-4 and TRBJ2-5, with D perhaps TRBD1 (6 bases). Germline V gene data show CDR1 as SGHNT and CDR2 as YYREEE (reference sequence). This CDR3 region has 14 residues. V shed 4 bases and J shed 2 bases, with 12 bases lying between them.

The table lists this clone with a few counts. V and J are TRBV2 and TRBJ2-7, with a possible D match to TRBD1 (6 bases). The CDR3 extends over 12 amino acids. CDR1 and CDR2 from the germline V gene are SNHLY and FYNNEI. The V and J ends lost 10 bases and 2 bases respectively, with 12 bases between them. The CDR3 nucleotides are TGTGCCACAGGGGCGGCGACCTACGAGCAGTACTTC. It is translated as CATGAATYEQYF.

The CDR3 sequence: CASKQGDGELFF. The CDR3 DNA follows: TGTGCCAGTAAACAGGGCGACGGGGAGCTGTTTTTT. The chain uses TRBV19 and TRBJ2-2; D is possibly TRBD1 (6 bases). The CDR3 totals 12 residues. Trimming removed 7 bases from V and 7 bases from J, with 10 bases in between. The germline CDR1 and CDR2 sequences are LNHDA and SQIVND (reference sequence).

This clone appeared a few times. The rearrangement links TRBV2 to TRBJ1-2; TRBD1 agrees at 7 bases. CDR1 SNHLY and CDR2 FYNNEI come from the germline V gene. Trimming removed 6 bases from V and 0 bases from J; junction bases left unmatched: 7. This CDR3 region has 15 residues. Here the CDR3 reads CASSEIGTANYGYTF. CDR3 sequence (DNA): TGTGCCAGCAGCGAGATTGGGACAGCTAACTATGGCTACACCTTC.

This clone came up once. This chain connects TRBV6-5 to TRBJ1-2; D is unresolved. V was clipped by 6 bases and J by 4 bases, with 12 bases between them. CDR3 size: 13 residues. Germline CDR1 is MNHEY and CDR2 is SVGAGI. The CDR3 here is CASRPGSPYGYTF. As DNA, the CDR3 is TGTGCCAGCAGGCCGGGGAGCCCCTATGGCTACACCTTC.

The gene calls are TRBV7-6 and TRBJ2-5; 14 bases match TRBD2. The CDR3 covers 18 residues. The germline gives CDR1 SGHVS, CDR2 FNYEAQ. V lost 5 bases, J lost 0 bases, and 8 bases stayed unmatched. CDR3 protein: CASSEWTSGGPYQETQYF. The CDR3 DNA reads TGTGCCAGCAGCGAGTGGACTAGCGGGGGGCCGTACCAAGAGACCCAGTACTTC.

CDR3 sequence: CASSQTQGSRYEQYF. The DNA for the CDR3 is TGTGCCAGCAGCCAAACTCAGGGATCTCGCTACGAGCAGTACTTC. This rearrangement joins TRBV6-6 to TRBJ2-7; D might be TRBD1 (5 bases). Deletions cut 6 bases from V and 3 bases from J, with 18 bases between. Germline assignment: CDR1 MNHNY and CDR2 SVGAGI (reference sequence). The CDR3 has 15 residues.

J is TRBJ2-1 and V is TRBV5-1; 12 bases are a match to TRBD2. The V gene's germline CDR1 is SGHRS and CDR2 YFSETQ. This CDR3 contains 15 residues. After removal of 3 bases from V and 6 bases from J, the junction contained 4 bases not matched to a gene. CDR3 sequence reads: CASSSGLAGSNEQFF. The CDR3 nucleotides are TGCGCCAGCAGCTCGGGACTAGCGGGCTCCAATGAGCAGTTCTTC.

CDR3 region: CARSLFFFITGQGADTF. CDR3 in DNA: TGTGCCAGAAGCTTATTTTTTTTTATAACGGGACAGGGGGCGGACACCTTC. The chain joins TRBV5-3 to TRBJ1-2; 12 bases map to TRBD1. TRBV5-3 is an ORF, and what it does is uncertain. V shed 2 bases and J 12 bases; nucleotides not matched to a gene: 17. The CDR3 loop spans 17 amino acids.

The chain combines TRBV5-1 with TRBJ1-3, with 9 bases fitting TRBD1. The V gene end was trimmed by 4 bases and the J gene end by 0 bases; junction bases not matched to a gene: 8. Germline V gene lookup returns CDR1 SGHRS and CDR2 YFSETQ. The CDR3 extends over 17 amino acids. The CDR3 region is CASSPGQGTHSGNTIYF. The CDR3 DNA reads as TGCGCCAGCAGCCCGGGACAGGGAACCCACTCTGGAAACACCATATATTTT.

V gene TRBV4-2 combines with J gene TRBJ2-1; possible D gene TRBD1, 6 bases. The length of the CDR3 is 14 residues. Germline CDR1 and CDR2: LGHNA and YNFKEQ. V was shortened by 0 bases and J by 15 bases, with 18 bases between the two germline ends. Written as DNA, the CDR3 is TGTGCCAGCAGCCAAGAGTACCTGGGGGCTCCCCCGTTCTTC. Encoded protein: CASSQEYLGAPPFF.

The chain recombines TRBV30 with TRBJ2-1, with 10 bases aligning to TRBD2. Germline V lookup: CDR1 GTSNPN, CDR2 SVGIG (reference sequence). The CDR3 runs to 16 residues. V gave up 1 base and J gave up 1 base; unmatched junction bases: 4. The CDR3 is CAWSATGLASYNEQFF. Written as DNA, the CDR3 is TGTGCCTGGAGTGCGACGGGACTAGCGTCCTACAATGAGCAGTTCTTC.

The rearrangement joins TRBV11-2 to TRBJ2-1, with D possibly matching TRBD2 (6 bases). The CDR3 has 17 residues. Germline V CDR1 and CDR2: SGHAT, FQNNGV. The germline V and J ends were trimmed by 5 bases and 5 bases, with 22 bases remaining between them. The CDR3, as DNA: TGTGCCAGCAGCCTCGACGCCTCCCCCAGGACTAACAATGAGCAGTTCTTC. It yields the protein CASSLDASPRTNNEQFF.

The chain is built from TRBV20-1 and TRBJ2-3, with D unresolved. The V gene lost 3 bases and the J gene lost 2 bases, with 12 bases spanning the gap. This CDR3 region has 14 residues. CDR1 is DFQATT and CDR2 is SNEGSKA in the germline V gene (reference sequence). CDR3 in DNA: TGCAGTGCTAGTTTGAGATCTCACACAGATACGCAGTATTTT. Protein: CSASLRSHTDTQYF.